The text below deals with one T cell receptor beta chain. This sample stems from a study of technical replicates of blood from a few donors. From germline, CDR1 is SGDLS and CDR2 YYNGEE. V lost 5 bases to trimming and J lost 5 bases; unmatched junction nucleotides: 11. CDR3 length equals 16 residues. Measured with immunoSEQ multiplex PCR; TCRdb has only the in-frame clones, and not every one. This table has roughly 62,000 clones, about nine tenths appearing once. This sequence joins TRBV9 and TRBJ2-5; 11 positions agree with TRBD2. This sequence was found in a human donor in good health. Some clones in this sample may be carry-over from other donors' samples. Sequencing used PBMCs. This CDR3 is CASSSYSGGAGETQYF. The CDR3 nucleotides read TGTGCCAGCAGTTCTTATAGCGGGGGGGCAGGTGAGACCCAGTACTTC.